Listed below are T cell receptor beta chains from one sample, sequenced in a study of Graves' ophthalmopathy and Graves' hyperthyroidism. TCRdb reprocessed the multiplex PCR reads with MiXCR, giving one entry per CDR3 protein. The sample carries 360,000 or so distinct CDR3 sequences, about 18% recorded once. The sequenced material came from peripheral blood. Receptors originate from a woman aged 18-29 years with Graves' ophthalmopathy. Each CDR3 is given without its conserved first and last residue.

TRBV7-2	ASSLRFGVKETQY
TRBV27	ASSSGQGAIEQY
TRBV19	ASSTTSGGGTGELF
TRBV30	AWSVGTGGNQPQH
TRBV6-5	TSSYDSNQPQH
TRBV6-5	ASSYSRQATLCEAF
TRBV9	ASSEGATGANSPLH
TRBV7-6	ASSLWLGTEAF
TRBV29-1	SVGPNKGGEQY
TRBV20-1	SARDLRYQETQY
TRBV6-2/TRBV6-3	ASSSAGRNTEAF
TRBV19	ASSIGGQGRTEAF
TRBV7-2	ANIGGQKQPQH
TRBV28	ASSLFNGGQY
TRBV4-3	ASSPNHREVFYGYT
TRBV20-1	SARGKFRTSGSGETQY
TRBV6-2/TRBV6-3	ASSYWLTSGLGYEQY
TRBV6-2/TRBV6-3	ASSYEGGDTEAF
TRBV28	ASNPLEGTGHQPQH
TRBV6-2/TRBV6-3	ASSSLERDRGDYGYT
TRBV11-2	ASIRRQTLQETQY
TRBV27	ASRLTGTVNTGELF
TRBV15	ATSRPGGPYEQY
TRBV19	ASSAGQGRSPLH
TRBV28	ASRGVNTGELF
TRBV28	ASSWIRGGKNIQY
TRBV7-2	ASSRYTRNTGELF
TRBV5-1	ASSTDDRKNTEAF
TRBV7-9	ASSLPGQPNIQY
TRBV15	ATSSTGTGVSPLH
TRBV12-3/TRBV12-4	ASSLGAGGIQPQH
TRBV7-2	ASSLKQVLNTEAF
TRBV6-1	ASSERFGTGDNEQF
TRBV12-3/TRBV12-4	ASSRAPSSYEQY
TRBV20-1	SASLLAGTGVGGANVLT
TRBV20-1	SARDLWGNYGYT
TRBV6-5	ASRGPAGNTEAF
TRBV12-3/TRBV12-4	ASSLGPSTEAF
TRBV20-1	SASSSGARAKNIQY
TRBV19	ASSSARGNTEAF
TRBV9	ASSARDNEQY
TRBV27	ASSLRVSGETQY
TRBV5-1	ASSPDITGELF
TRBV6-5	ASSYSVLTSGSYEQY
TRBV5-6	ASSLVSDIQY
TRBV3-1	ASSPSDRGRGVAF
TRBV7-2	ASSYHYSNQPQH
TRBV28	ASSSVGRSSYEQY
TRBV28	ASSSLSRGQRTYGYT